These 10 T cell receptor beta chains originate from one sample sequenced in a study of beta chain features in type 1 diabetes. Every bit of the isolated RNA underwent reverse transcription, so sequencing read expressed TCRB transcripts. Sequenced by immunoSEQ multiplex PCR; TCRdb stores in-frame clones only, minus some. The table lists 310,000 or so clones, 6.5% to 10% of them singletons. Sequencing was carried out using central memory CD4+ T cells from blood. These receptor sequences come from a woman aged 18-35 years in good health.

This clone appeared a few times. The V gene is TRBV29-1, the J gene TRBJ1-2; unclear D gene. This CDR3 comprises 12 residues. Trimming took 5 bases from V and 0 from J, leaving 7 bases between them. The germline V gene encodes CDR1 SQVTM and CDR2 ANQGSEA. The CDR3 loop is CSVKLANYGYTF. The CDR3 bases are TGCAGCGTTAAGTTAGCTAACTATGGCTACACCTTC.

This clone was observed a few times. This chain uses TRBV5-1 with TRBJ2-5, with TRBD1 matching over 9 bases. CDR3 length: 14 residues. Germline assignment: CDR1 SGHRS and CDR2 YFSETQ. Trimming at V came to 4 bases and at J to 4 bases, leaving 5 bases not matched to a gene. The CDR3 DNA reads TGCGCCAGCAGCCAGCAGACAGGGGGAGAGACCCAGTACTTC. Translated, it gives CASSQQTGGETQYF.

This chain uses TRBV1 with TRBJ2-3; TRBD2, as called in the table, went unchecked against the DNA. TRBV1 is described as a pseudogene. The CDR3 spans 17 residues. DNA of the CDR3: TGCACCAGCAGCCAACCTAGCGGGAGGGAGGGGTCAGATACGCAGTATTTT. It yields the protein CTSSQPSGREGSDTQYF.

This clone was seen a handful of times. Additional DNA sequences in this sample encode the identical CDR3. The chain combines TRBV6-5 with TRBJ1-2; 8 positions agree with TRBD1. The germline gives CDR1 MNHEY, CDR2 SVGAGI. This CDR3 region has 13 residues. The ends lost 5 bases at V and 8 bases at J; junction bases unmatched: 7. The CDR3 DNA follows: TGTGCCAGCAGTGACAGGGGTGGTGGAGGCTACACCTTC. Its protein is CASSDRGGGGYTF.

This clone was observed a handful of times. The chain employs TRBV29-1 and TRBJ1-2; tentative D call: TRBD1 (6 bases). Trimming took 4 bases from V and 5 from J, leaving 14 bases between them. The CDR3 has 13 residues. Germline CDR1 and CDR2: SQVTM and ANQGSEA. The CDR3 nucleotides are TGCAGCGTTGTGTCAGGGGAAGGATATGGCTACACCTTC. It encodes CSVVSGEGYGYTF.

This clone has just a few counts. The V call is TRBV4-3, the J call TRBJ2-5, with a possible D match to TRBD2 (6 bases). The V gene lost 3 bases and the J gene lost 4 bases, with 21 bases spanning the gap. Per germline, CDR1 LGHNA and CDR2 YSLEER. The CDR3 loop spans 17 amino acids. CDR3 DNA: TGCGCCAGCAGCCAGGGGAGAGGGGAGGCCAGGCGAGAGACCCAGTACTTC. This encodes CASSQGRGEARRETQYF.

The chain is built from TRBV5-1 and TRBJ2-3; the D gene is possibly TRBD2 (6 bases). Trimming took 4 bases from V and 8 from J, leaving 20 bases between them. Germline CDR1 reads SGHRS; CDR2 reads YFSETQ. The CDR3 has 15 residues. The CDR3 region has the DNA TGCGCCAGCAGCCACCAGTCGGAGGGTGTCGGTACGCAGTATTTT. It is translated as CASSHQSEGVGTQYF.

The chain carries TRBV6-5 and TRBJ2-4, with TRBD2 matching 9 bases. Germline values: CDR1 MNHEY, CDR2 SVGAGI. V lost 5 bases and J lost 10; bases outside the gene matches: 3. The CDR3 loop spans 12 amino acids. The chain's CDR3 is CASSDSGSIQYF. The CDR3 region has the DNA TGTGCCAGCAGTGATAGCGGGAGTATTCAGTACTTC.

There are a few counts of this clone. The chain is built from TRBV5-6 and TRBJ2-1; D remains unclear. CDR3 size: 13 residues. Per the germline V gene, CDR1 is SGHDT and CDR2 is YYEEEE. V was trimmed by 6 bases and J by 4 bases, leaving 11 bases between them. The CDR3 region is CASNKKVYNEQFF. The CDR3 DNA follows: TGTGCCAGCAACAAGAAGGTTTACAATGAGCAGTTCTTC.

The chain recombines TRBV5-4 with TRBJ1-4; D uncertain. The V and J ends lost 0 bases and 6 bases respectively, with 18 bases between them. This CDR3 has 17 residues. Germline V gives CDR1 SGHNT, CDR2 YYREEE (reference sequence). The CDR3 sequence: CASSLGALGPGDEKLFF. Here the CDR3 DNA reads TGTGCCAGCAGCTTGGGTGCTTTAGGGCCCGGGGATGAAAAACTGTTTTTT.